Each of the 17 T cell receptor beta chains below was sequenced from the same sample in a study of cytomegalovirus exposure and HLA in healthy donors (dated by TCRdb to about 2017). Receptor amplification or capture employed the immunoSEQ multiplex PCR assay. A mixture of 60 forward primers for TCR Vbeta segments and 13 reverse primers for TCR Jbeta segments was used in the multiplex PCR. Entries here come from immuneACCESS through TCRdb and include only in-frame sequences with V and J called. Some clones fail to appear in such tables; in the studies checked, an unresolved V gene covers under half of the shortfall, and the cause of the remainder is unknown. The sample includes approximately 130,000 clones, with 70% to 85% observed a single time. The ten largest clones represent approximately 5.5% of the sample. Sequencing input: PBMCs. The receptors derive from a man younger than 30 in good health and CMV-seropositive.

This chain uses TRBV6-4 with TRBJ2-7; 7 positions match TRBD1. Germline lookup yields CDR1 MRHNA and CDR2 SNTAGT. The CDR3 covers 14 residues. With V trimmed by 6 bases and J by 4 bases, 9 bases remained unmatched. Here the CDR3 reads CASSQQGWGYEQYF. CDR3 coding DNA: TGTGCCAGCAGCCAACAGGGGTGGGGTTACGAGCAGTACTTC.

The chain joins TRBV9 to TRBJ2-1, with 12 bases lining up with TRBD2. The germline V gene encodes CDR1 SGDLS and CDR2 YYNGEE. Trimming at V came to 3 bases and at J to 8 bases, leaving 27 bases not matched to a gene. The length of the CDR3 is 22 residues. The CDR3 spells CASSASPLAGGRLISGWHEQFF. For the CDR3, the DNA is TGTGCCAGCAGCGCGAGCCCACTAGCGGGAGGCCGCTTGATTTCCGGATGGCATGAGCAGTTCTTC.

V and J are TRBV5-1 and TRBJ1-1; TRBD1 agrees at 7 bases. The CDR3 sequence is 15 residues long. J gave up 0 bases and V 4 bases, and 6 bases lay outside the gene matches. Germline CDR1 reads SGHRS; CDR2 reads YFSETQ. The CDR3 sequence: CASSTDRVMNTEAFF. The CDR3 DNA reads TGCGCCAGCAGCACTGACAGGGTAATGAACACTGAAGCTTTCTTT.

This clone was seen just once. This chain links TRBV6-5 with TRBJ2-2, with D possibly TRBD2 on 6 matching bases. V was shortened by 2 bases and J by 5 bases, with 6 bases between the two germline ends. The germline CDR1 and CDR2 sequences are MNHEY and SVGAGI. The length of the CDR3 is 13 residues. The CDR3, as DNA: TGTGCCAGCAGTTACGGGGGGACCGGGGAGCTGTTTTTT. This codes for CASSYGGTGELFF.

Points on this clone: One junction end disagrees with the germline gene, perhaps due to a read error. The rearrangement links TRBV7-7 to TRBJ2-5; the match to TRBD2 covers 8 bases. The CDR3 is made up of 14 amino acids. Germline V CDR1 and CDR2: SSHAT, FNYEAQ (reference sequence). The CDR3 DNA is TGTGCTAGCAGCCCCACCGGGACTAGGGAGACCCAGTACTTC. This codes for CASSPTGTRETQYF. Complete variable domain (other parts from reference TRBV7-7 and TRBJ2-5): GAGVSQSPRYKVTKRGQDVTLRCDPISSHATLYWYQQALGQGPEFLTYFNYEAQPDKSGLPSDRFSAERPEGSISTLTIQRTEQRDSAMYRCASSPTGTRETQYFGPGTRLLVL.

In its sample, this clone was seen a few times. The V gene is TRBV27, the J gene TRBJ2-7; 12 bases are a match to TRBD2. Trimming at V came to 0 bases and at J to 4 bases, leaving 7 bases not matched to a gene. This CDR3 has 17 residues. Germline V gene lookup returns CDR1 MNHEY and CDR2 SMNVEV (reference sequence). The chain's CDR3 is CASSLSYPSGGAYEQYF. The CDR3, as DNA: TGTGCCAGCAGTTTATCGTATCCTAGCGGGGGGGCGTACGAGCAGTACTTC.

This clone appeared a few times. This rearrangement joins TRBV11-3 to TRBJ2-1; 8 bases match TRBD2. The CDR3 consists of 14 residues. CDR1 and CDR2 from the germline V gene are SGHNT and YENEEA. V dropped 3 bases and J dropped 7; count of bases not matched to a gene: 5. The CDR3 DNA reads as TGTGCCAGCAGCTTCCGGGGGGGCGGAAATGAGCAGTTCTTC. Translating gives CASSFRGGGNEQFF.

This clone was detected a few times. CDR3 sequence reads: CASSQEALAGELGQFF. The CDR3 DNA reads as TGCGCCAGCAGCCAAGAGGCTCTAGCGGGGGAGTTAGGGCAGTTCTTC. This chain uses TRBV4-1 with TRBJ2-1, with TRBD2 matching over 10 bases. The CDR3 is 16 residues long. J gave up 12 bases and V 0 bases, and 11 bases lay outside the gene matches. In germline, CDR1 is MGHRA, CDR2 YSYEKL.

This clone was observed a handful of times. The junction does not match germline at one end; this may be a read error. This chain joins TRBV10-3 and TRBJ1-4, with 8 bases that match TRBD1. This CDR3 is built from 12 residues. The germline V gene encodes CDR1 ENHRY and CDR2 SYGVKD. The CDR3 is CAMDRANEKLFF. The DNA for the CDR3 is TGTGCCATGGACAGGGCTAACGAAAAACTGTTTTTT.

The chain links TRBV11-2 to TRBJ1-6; possibly TRBD1 for D (6 bases). This CDR3 region has 16 residues. V was pared by 1 base and J by 7 bases, with 14 bases between. Germline V gene lookup returns CDR1 SGHAT and CDR2 FQNNGV. The CDR3 region is CASSLVPGTQNSPLHF. CDR3 DNA sequence: TGTGCCAGCAGCTTAGTCCCCGGGACACAGAATTCACCCCTCCACTTT.

This chain uses TRBV15 with TRBJ1-2; TRBD1 matches at 11 bases. Germline V gene lookup returns CDR1 LNHNV and CDR2 YYDKDF (reference sequence). This CDR3 region has 16 residues. J was trimmed by 1 base and V by 6 bases; bases with no gene match: 7. In nucleotides, the CDR3 is TGTGCCACCAGAGGACAGGGGGCGCAGTATAACTATGGCTACACCTTC. Encoded protein: CATRGQGAQYNYGYTF.

V and J are TRBV5-6 and TRBJ2-7; TRBD1 aligns across 7 bases. Germline CDR1 SGHDT, CDR2 YYEEEE. After removal of 4 bases from V and 7 bases from J, the junction contained 8 bases not matched to a gene. CDR3 length equals 13 residues. CDR3 nucleotides: TGTGCCAGCAGCGGACAGGTTCAGTGGGAGCAGTACTTC. It yields the protein CASSGQVQWEQYF.

With respect to this clone: Sequence at one end of the junction differs from germline and may be a read error. Other DNA sequences in the same sample also yield this CDR3. V usage is TRBV6-1 and J usage is TRBJ1-2; maybe TRBD1 (5 bases). The CDR3 loop spans 13 amino acids. Germline V gives CDR1 MNHNS, CDR2 SASEGT. Written as DNA, the CDR3 is TGTGCCAGCAGTGAGGGGTTTTCAGGTCGGGGGAGCTTC. This gives the protein CASSEGFSGRGSF.

The chain uses TRBV28 and TRBJ2-2, with a possible D match to TRBD2 (6 bases). V dropped 10 bases and J dropped 2 bases, with 14 bases sitting between them. The CDR3 totals 14 residues. Germline loops: CDR1 MDHEN, CDR2 SYDVKM. This chain's CDR3 is CATPAGTNTGELFF. CDR3 coding DNA: TGTGCCACCCCCGCGGGGACCAACACCGGGGAGCTGTTTTTT.

The chain joins TRBV2 to TRBJ2-4; D not certain. V dropped 3 bases and J dropped 0 bases, with 6 bases sitting between them. From germline, CDR1 is SNHLY and CDR2 FYNNEI. The CDR3 spans 14 residues. For the CDR3, the DNA is TGTGCCAGCAGTGATCGCGGAGCCAAAAACATTCAGTACTTC. Its protein product is CASSDRGAKNIQYF.

This clone was seen a few times. The rearrangement joins TRBV7-9 to TRBJ1-6, with 7 positions matching TRBD1. V shed 4 bases, J shed 8 bases, and the junction held 11 bases outside the gene matches. Germline lookup yields CDR1 SEHNR and CDR2 FQNEAQ (reference sequence). The CDR3 totals 16 residues. The CDR3 DNA follows: TGTGCCAGCAGCTCACCAGTGAGACAGGGTGATTCACCCCTCCACTTT. This sequence encodes CASSSPVRQGDSPLHF.

The rearrangement links TRBV2 to TRBJ2-4; possible D gene TRBD1, 6 bases. This CDR3 has 17 residues. V shed 6 bases and J shed 0 bases, with 18 bases lying between them. Germline V gene data show CDR1 as SNHLY and CDR2 as FYNNEI. The CDR3 region is CASRESYRELAKNIQYF. CDR3 in DNA: TGTGCCAGCAGGGAATCGTACAGGGAACTAGCCAAAAACATTCAGTACTTC.